This T cell receptor beta chain appears in the sequencing data of a study of T cells in Graves' hyperthyroidism and ophthalmopathy. The CDR3 regions of TCR beta were amplified from RNA transcripts. Researchers ran a first-round RT-PCR on the TCR CDR3 using the HTBI primer set. TCRdb re-called the multiplex PCR reads through MiXCR, storing one row per CDR3 protein. The sample has about 410,000 distinct CDR3 sequences, around 15% seen once. This clonotype was counted many times. The antigen is not known. This CDR3 has 13 residues. The ends were cut back, 8 bases at V and 7 bases at J, with 15 bases in the middle. Study conclusions and caveats: Ophthalmopathy was told apart from stable hyperthyroidism by a 13 V-J model. Model predictions of ophthalmopathy came a median around 6.5 months before onset. Blood also held most thyroid clonotypes expanded beyond 0.001.

The specimen was blood. The TCR originated in a woman in her twenties or thirties with Graves' ophthalmopathy. The V and J genes are TRBV12-3 or TRBV12-4 and TRBJ1-5; D is unclear. The CDR3: CASGWGVRQPQHF. CDR3 nucleotide sequence: TGTGCCAGCGGTTGGGGAGTGCGGCAGCCCCAGCATTTT.